The present entry profiles one T cell receptor (beta chain) with its context. Different DNA sequences within this sample yield the same CDR3. Under the authors' procedure: Estimates of nucleated cell counts were drawn from the amplification of reference gene primers. Some clones are missing from TCRdb's copy, which holds only in-frame ones; the method was immunoSEQ multiplex PCR. D and trimming were read from the DNA, whereas the V and J calls and clone size are those reported in that table. The repertoire holds roughly 190,000 clones, 80% to 90% seen once, with 4.5% to 6% in the top ten. This record comes from a study of blood T cell repertoires in COVID-19. About the research overall: Sites in the United States, Italy and Spain provided acute and convalescent COVID-19 samples. T cells, B-cell-depleted T cells, or PBMCs provided the cDNA or gDNA that served as material.

Trimming took 6 bases from V and 6 from J; bases not matched to a gene: 3. This CDR3 contains 14 residues. Germline V lookup: CDR1 MNHEY, CDR2 SVGAGI. The chain links TRBV6-5 to TRBJ2-3; 13 bases align to TRBD2. This sequence was found in a woman in her 70s with active or convalescent COVID-19. The sequenced material came from peripheral blood. The CDR3 bases are TGTGCCAGCAGAAGGACTAGCGGGAGCGATACGCAGTATTTT. This encodes CASRRTSGSDTQYF.